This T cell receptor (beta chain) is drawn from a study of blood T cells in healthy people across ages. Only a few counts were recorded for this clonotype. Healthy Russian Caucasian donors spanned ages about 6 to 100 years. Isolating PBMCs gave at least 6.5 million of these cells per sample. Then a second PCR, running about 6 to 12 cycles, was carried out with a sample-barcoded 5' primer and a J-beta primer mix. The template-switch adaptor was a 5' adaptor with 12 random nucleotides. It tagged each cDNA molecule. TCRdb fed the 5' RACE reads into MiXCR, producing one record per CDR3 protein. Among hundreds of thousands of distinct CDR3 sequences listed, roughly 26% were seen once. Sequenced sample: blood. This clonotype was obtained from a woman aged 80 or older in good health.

CDR3 DNA: TGCGCCAGCAGCTGGACAGGGCTTGGGGAGACCCAGTACTTC. Translation gives CASSWTGLGETQYF. The rearrangement uses TRBV5-1 and TRBJ2-5, with 8 bases aligning to TRBD1. CDR1 is SGHRS and CDR2 is YFSETQ in the germline V gene. This CDR3 has 14 residues. J lost 5 bases, V lost 3 bases, and 6 bases had no gene match.